The sequence of this T cell receptor (beta chain) was determined in a study of blood T cell repertoires in COVID-19 (dated by TCRdb to between 2020 and 2021). In terms of the full investigation: Samples covering the acute and convalescent phases of COVID-19 were provided by collaborators in the United States, Italy and Spain. HLA class I and class II types, where available, came from metadata supplied by the sample provider rather than from assay-based typing. The samples were drawn from the first 160 participants of the ongoing ImmuneRACE study and from over 950 subjects provided by 6 global collaborators. The material from the prospective study consisted of cDNA or gDNA derived from T cells, B-cell-depleted T cells, or PBMCs. The dataset comprised deeply sampled blood TCRbeta repertoires from subjects exposed to, actively infected with, or recovered from COVID-19. The repertoires were made available in a free public database intended to serve as a resource for research on the immune response to SARS-CoV-2. A de-identified subject ID, COVID-19 status, age in years and sex were almost always included in the sample metadata. Overall study results and their limits: The quantity of clinical and demographic metadata differed by source and by participant and was supplied without curation.

The immunoSEQ Assay, a bias-controlled multiplex PCR, was used to amplify TCRbeta CDR3 regions from genomic DNA. Per the authors' processing: The number of nucleated cells in each sample was estimated by amplification of reference gene primers within the assay. To quantify the absolute abundance of each unique TCRbeta CDR3 rearrangement, sequence reads were collapsed and filtered. Productive Simpson clonality was computed per sample as the square root of Simpson's diversity index over productive rearrangements. TCRdb provides this immuneACCESS table in a form limited to in-frame rearrangements. Some clones are lacking; in checked studies, under half of them reflect an unresolved V gene, and why the rest are absent is not known. V and J calls and clone size follow that table, whereas D and trimming were derived from the DNA. This sample holds 92,000 or so clones; about two thirds were observed only once. The ten biggest clones cover approximately 14% of the sample.

This clone has only one observation. Its antigen specificity is not known. No clone much larger than this one lies a single base away; base qualities are absent. Deletion took 10 bases off V and 5 bases off J, with a span of 14 bases between the germline ends. CDR3 length: 12 amino acids, cysteine to phenylalanine. CDR3 DNA is the only sequence kept; it has 36 bases, read in frame from the first base. From the germline V gene (reference sequence), CDR1 is LNHDA and CDR2 is SQIVND. Collaborating institutions collected whole blood in K2EDTA tubes following their own protocols. For TCRbeta analysis, collaborator samples were shipped as frozen whole blood, as isolated PBMCs, or as DNA extracted from either sample type.

Sequencing was performed on peripheral blood. This sequence was found in a woman of 80 years or more with acute or convalescent COVID-19. The V gene is TRBV19 and the J gene is TRBJ2-5; perhaps TRBD2 is the D gene, with 7 bases matching. CDR3 reads: CATRGAKETQYF. The DNA sequence is TGTGCCACTCGGGGGGCTAAGGAGACCCAGTACTTC.